The next 12 T cell receptor beta chains were all read from a single sample in a study of blood T cell repertoires in COVID-19. Produced via immunoSEQ multiplex PCR; TCRdb's table is partial and in-frame only. The sample shows 200,000 to 250,000 clones, 92% of them seen only once. Sample: peripheral blood. The source of these receptors is a man between 60 and 75 years old with COVID-19, enrolled during active disease.

This chain connects TRBV5-1 to TRBJ1-2, with 12 bases identical to TRBD1. V lost 5 bases and J lost 8; bases outside the gene matches: 7. The V gene's germline CDR1 is SGHRS and CDR2 YFSETQ. CDR3 length: 14 residues. Here the CDR3 DNA reads TGCGCCAGCAGAATGGGACAGGGGGCCGGCGGCTACACCTTC. This translates into CASRMGQGAGGYTF.

The chain has TRBV30 and TRBJ2-7, with no clear D. Looked up from germline, CDR1 is GTSNPN and CDR2 is SVGIG (reference sequence). The CDR3 is 13 amino acids. V was shortened by 0 bases and J by 3 bases, with 9 bases between the two germline ends. This CDR3 is CAWSVDSHYEQYF. Written as DNA, the CDR3 is TGTGCCTGGAGTGTTGACTCCCACTACGAGCAGTACTTC.

The chain has TRBV6-1 and TRBJ1-5; a weak D match, TRBD1 (5 bases). The CDR3 is made up of 15 amino acids. V was cut by 2 bases and J by 0 bases, with 8 bases left in between. The germline gives CDR1 MNHNS, CDR2 SASEGT. This CDR3 reads CASSETGISNQPQHF. In DNA form, the CDR3 reads TGTGCCAGCAGTGAAACAGGAATTAGCAATCAGCCCCAGCATTTT.

This clone was observed a few times. The V call is TRBV13, the J call TRBJ2-7, with D unresolved. V lost 5 bases, J lost 3 bases, and 17 bases lay in between. This CDR3 spans 15 amino acids. Germline CDR1 PRHDT, CDR2 FYEKMQ (reference sequence). The CDR3 DNA is TGTGCCAGCAGCGAGGAATATGGCACCGACTACGAGCAGTACTTC. Its translation is CASSEEYGTDYEQYF.

The V call is TRBV4-1, the J call TRBJ2-4, with TRBD2 matching over 7 bases. With 3 bases clipped from V and 5 bases from J, the junction kept 10 bases outside the gene matches. Germline V gene lookup returns CDR1 MGHRA and CDR2 YSYEKL. This CDR3 is built from 16 residues. As DNA, the CDR3 is TGCGCCAGCAGCCAGGCTGAAACTAGCGTAGAAAACATTCAGTACTTC. Its protein is CASSQAETSVENIQYF.

This chain links TRBV18 with TRBJ2-7; the D is unclear. This CDR3 spans 11 amino acids. The germline V gene has CDR1 KGHSH and CDR2 LQKENI. Deletions cut 4 bases from V and 5 bases from J, with 6 bases between. The CDR3: CASSQPNEQYF. The CDR3 DNA is TGTGCCAGCTCACAACCCAACGAGCAGTACTTC. Full variable domain (rest looked up from reference TRBV18 and TRBJ2-7): NAGVMQNPRHLVRRRGQEARLRCSPMKGHSHVYWYRQLPEEGLKFMVYLQKENIIDESGMPKERFSAEFPKEGPSILRIQQVVRGDSAAYFCASSQPNEQYFGPGTRLTVT.

The chain recombines TRBV5-5 with TRBJ1-2; D not resolved. This CDR3 region has 15 residues. Trimming removed 0 bases at V and 4 bases at J, with 13 bases between. Germline lookup yields CDR1 SGHKS and CDR2 YYEKEE (reference sequence). The CDR3: CASSLGEGWVYGYTF. The DNA of the CDR3 is TGTGCCAGCAGCTTGGGAGAGGGCTGGGTCTATGGCTACACCTTC.

The genes are TRBV30 and TRBJ1-2; tentatively, D is TRBD1 (5 bases). The germline CDR1 and CDR2 sequences are GTSNPN and SVGIG (reference sequence). Trimming removed 2 bases from V and 4 bases from J, with 8 bases in between. The CDR3 has 12 amino acids. The CDR3 nucleotides are TGTGCCTGGAGTATACAGGTCTATGGCTACACCTTC. As protein: CAWSIQVYGYTF.

The V gene is TRBV5-1, the J gene TRBJ1-6, with D possibly TRBD1 on 5 matching bases. Trimming removed 4 bases at V and 8 bases at J, with 19 bases between. The CDR3 contains 16 residues. CDR1 and CDR2 from the germline V gene are SGHRS and YFSETQ. CDR3 sequence (DNA): TGCGCCAGCAGCGTAAATTGGCAGGGTGGGGATTCACCCCTCCACTTT. Amino acids: CASSVNWQGGDSPLHF. Based on the CDR3 plus reference TRBV5-1 and TRBJ1-6, the full variable domain is KAGVTQTPRYLIKTRGQQVTLSCSPISGHRSVSWYQQTPGQGLQFLFEYFSETQRNKGNFPGRFSGRQFSNSRSEMNVSTLELGDSALYLCASSVNWQGGDSPLHFGNGTRLTVT.

In its sample, this clone was seen once. The V and J genes are TRBV12-5 and TRBJ1-4, with D possibly matching TRBD1 (5 bases). CDR1 is LGHNT and CDR2 is FRNRAP in the germline V gene. This CDR3 contains 14 residues. Between the trimmed V and J ends, which lost 6 bases and 5 bases, there was a span of 13 bases. This chain's CDR3 is CASGPGLKNEKLFF. The CDR3 bases are TGTGCTAGTGGGCCGGGACTGAAGAATGAAAAACTGTTTTTT. Using reference TRBV12-5 and TRBJ1-4 for the parts outside the CDR3, the full variable domain is DARVTQTPRHKVTEMGQEVTMRCQPILGHNTVFWYRQTMMQGLELLAYFRNRAPLDDSGMPKDRFSAEMPDATLATLKIQPSEPRDSAVYFCASGPGLKNEKLFFGSGTQLSVL.

The chain uses TRBV24-1 and TRBJ1-1, with D maybe TRBD1 (6 bases). Trimming stripped 3 bases from V and 8 bases from J, with 12 bases between. The CDR3 loop spans 13 amino acids. Germline V gene lookup returns CDR1 KGHDR and CDR2 SFDVKD. CDR3 sequence (DNA): TGTGCCACCAGTGATCCAGGACAGCGGGAAGCTTTCTTT. Protein sequence: CATSDPGQREAFF.

The chain uses TRBV14 and TRBJ2-2; no firm D call. In germline, CDR1 is SGHDN, CDR2 FVKESK. CDR3 length equals 13 residues. The germline V and J ends were trimmed by 0 bases and 3 bases, with 2 bases remaining between them. The CDR3 loop is CASSQDYTGELFF. In DNA form, the CDR3 reads TGTGCCAGCAGCCAAGACTACACCGGGGAGCTGTTTTTT.